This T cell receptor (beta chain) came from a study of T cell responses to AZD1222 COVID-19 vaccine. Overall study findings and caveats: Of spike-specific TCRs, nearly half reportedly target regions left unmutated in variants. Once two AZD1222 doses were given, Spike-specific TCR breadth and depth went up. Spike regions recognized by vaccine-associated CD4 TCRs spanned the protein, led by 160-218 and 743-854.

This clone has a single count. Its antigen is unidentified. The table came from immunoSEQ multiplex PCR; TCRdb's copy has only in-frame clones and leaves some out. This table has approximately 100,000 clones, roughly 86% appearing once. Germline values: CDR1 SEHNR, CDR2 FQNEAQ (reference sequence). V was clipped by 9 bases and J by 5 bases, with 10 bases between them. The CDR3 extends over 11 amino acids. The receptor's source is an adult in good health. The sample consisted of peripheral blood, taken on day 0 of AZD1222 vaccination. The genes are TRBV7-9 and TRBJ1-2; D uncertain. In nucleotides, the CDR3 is TGTGCCAGTCGGGCAGGTTATGGCTACACCTTC. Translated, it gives CASRAGYGYTF.